This TCR beta chain was captured in a study of PD-1 blockade in classical Hodgkin lymphoma (dated by TCRdb to the early 2020s). About the full investigation: The study used TCR beta sequencing and CyTOF to define a peripheral blood immune signature of response to PD-1 blockade in classical Hodgkin lymphoma.

Overall study outcomes, separate from this receptor: Newly diagnosed patients were reported to have lower baseline TCR diversity than healthy donors, and relapsed/refractory patients were reported to have lower baseline TCR diversity still. The study covered only a single clinical trial cohort, and the causes of the repertoire differences, possibly disease activity or prior therapy, were still not defined.

V ends up 2 bases short and J 4 bases short, with an unmatched junction base count of 3. Based on the germline V gene, the CDR1 and CDR2 sequences are LGHNT and FRNRAP. From the cysteine up to the phenylalanine, the CDR3 has a length of 14 residues. Only the CDR3 DNA is retained, 42 bases long and in frame from the first base. Genomic DNA was extracted with the Qiagen DNeasy kit from unsorted PBMCs and from negatively selected CD4+ and CD8+ fractions. TCR beta CDR3 regions were subjected to amplification by immunoSEQ multiplex PCR with primers that anneal to V and J segments. A synthetic immune receptor repertoire was used to minimize amplification bias, and any residual bias was removed computationally once sequencing was done. Per the original workflow: Repertoire diversity was quantified as the Shannon entropy index using custom Python scripts. Unsorted, CD4+ and CD8+ repertoires were analyzed separately, except in combined analyses where CD4+ and CD8+ sequences were merged in silico. TCRdb retrieved this table from immuneACCESS and kept in-frame rearrangements only. Not all clones are present; in checked studies, unresolved V genes account for under half, and no reason is known for the remainder. V, J and clone size derive from that table, while D and trimming were established from the DNA sequence. The sample table records about 30,000 clones; about 85% of these occur just once. Clones ranked in the top ten supply roughly 1.2% of the sample.

On this clone itself: It has no known antigen specificity. Per-base qualities were not stored, and no clone one base away is much larger.

The time point label on this specimen signifies: newly diagnosed, previously untreated cHL patient sample. Magnetic negative selection with a Miltenyi CD4+ T cell isolation kit was used to purify CD4+ T cells from thawed PBMCs. To serve as a comparison group for the relapsed/refractory trial patients, PBMCs were sequenced from patients with newly diagnosed, previously untreated classical Hodgkin lymphoma. After peripheral blood was drawn into 8 mL Vacutainer Cell Preparation Tubes, PBMCs were isolated by centrifugation and then cryopreserved. Purified CD4+ and CD8+ fractions were prepared only for cases where an additional PBMC sample was available. On LS columns in a quadroMACS separator, the magnetically labelled cells were depleted, and the flow-through was collected as the purified fraction.

This chain joins TRBV12-5 to TRBJ2-5; a stretch of 8 junction bases matches TRBD1. The sample comprised CD4+ T cells from blood. This receptor was identified in a human donor with classical Hodgkin lymphoma. The bases are TGTGCTAGTGGTTTGCTAGGACAGGGAGAGACCCAGTACTTC. Translation gives CASGLLGQGETQYF.